The 21 T cell receptor beta chains given below trace back to one sample, sequenced in a study of beta chain features in type 1 diabetes. What was sequenced were expressed TCRB transcripts, since all of the isolated RNA had been reverse transcribed. Method: immunoSEQ multiplex PCR; TCRdb's copy keeps in-frame clones and lacks some. The data show some 300,000 clones, 7% to 9% seen once. Sequencing used central memory CD4+ T cells from blood. The origin of the receptors is a woman in her late teens or twenties in good health.

This clone was recorded a few times. CDR3 region: CASRRGDSSGANVLTF. The DNA for the CDR3 is TGTGCCAGCAGGCGGGGCGACAGCTCTGGGGCCAACGTCCTGACTTTC. The chain carries TRBV27 and TRBJ2-6, with D possibly TRBD2 on 6 matching bases. Trimming cost V 6 bases and J 0 bases, with 12 bases left between them. CDR3 length equals 16 residues. CDR1 and CDR2 from the germline V gene are MNHEY and SMNVEV (reference sequence).

This rearrangement joins TRBV2 to TRBJ1-5, with unresolved D. Germline V gene lookup returns CDR1 SNHLY and CDR2 FYNNEI. V was pared by 4 bases and J by 2 bases, with 9 bases between. The CDR3 is 14 residues long. In DNA form, the CDR3 reads TGTGCCAGCAGTGGAGATGGTGGCAATCAGCCCCAGCATTTT. Translated: CASSGDGGNQPQHF.

V gene TRBV4-3 combines with J gene TRBJ2-1, with TRBD1 as a possible D gene (5 bases). Germline CDR1 is LGHNA and CDR2 is YSLEER. The CDR3 consists of 15 residues. V gave up 0 bases and J gave up 5 bases, with 11 bases separating them. The CDR3 reads CASSQDGKGNNEQFF. CDR3 nucleotide sequence: TGCGCCAGCAGCCAAGATGGCAAGGGGAACAATGAGCAGTTCTTC.

The rearrangement joins TRBV29-1 to TRBJ1-1; D unclear. V was pared by 0 bases and J by 4 bases, with 9 bases between. The CDR3 extends over 13 amino acids. Germline V gene sequence: CDR1 SQVTM, CDR2 ANQGSEA. Here the CDR3 reads CSVEDVGSTEAFF. The CDR3 bases are TGCAGCGTTGAAGATGTGGGCAGCACTGAAGCTTTCTTT.

The chain couples TRBV18 to TRBJ2-1; no firm D call. The V gene's germline CDR1 is KGHSH and CDR2 LQKENI. This CDR3 has 15 amino acids. V was cut by 0 bases and J by 5 bases, with 11 bases left in between. The CDR3 sequence is CASSPPNVPNNEQFF. CDR3 sequence (DNA): TGTGCCAGCTCACCACCGAACGTTCCGAACAATGAGCAGTTCTTC.

The chain recombines TRBV19 with TRBJ1-2; tentatively, D is TRBD1 (5 bases). The CDR3 runs 15 residues. Trimming removed 2 bases at V and 3 bases at J, with 13 bases between. Germline CDR1 LNHDA, CDR2 SQIVND (reference sequence). The CDR3 loop is CASSITAGTYYGYTF. DNA for the CDR3: TGTGCCAGTAGTATAACCGCAGGGACGTACTATGGCTACACCTTC.

This clone occurred many times. V usage is TRBV7-9 and J usage is TRBJ1-1; no clear D. The CDR3 runs to 16 residues. V was pared by 0 bases and J by 1 base, with 12 bases between. Germline CDR1 and CDR2: SEHNR and FQNEAQ (reference sequence). Written as DNA, the CDR3 is TGTGCCAGCAGCTTAGCGCAAGGCGCCCCGAACACTGAAGCTTTCTTT. Protein product: CASSLAQGAPNTEAFF.

The gene calls are TRBV7-2 and TRBJ1-1; D might be TRBD1 (5 bases). V shed 3 bases and J shed 2 bases, with 13 bases lying between them. The CDR3 totals 15 residues. Germline V lookup: CDR1 SGHTA, CDR2 FQGNSA. The chain's CDR3 is CASSLMDQGNTEAFF. The CDR3 nucleotides read TGTGCCAGCAGCTTGATGGATCAGGGCAACACTGAAGCTTTCTTT.

Many counts were recorded for this clone. V is TRBV19 and J is TRBJ2-7, with 8 bases lining up with TRBD1. Germline CDR1 is LNHDA and CDR2 is SQIVND (reference sequence). V lost 5 bases to trimming and J lost 7 bases; unmatched junction nucleotides: 13. CDR3 length: 15 amino acids. The CDR3 sequence is CASSPQGQAKREQYF. CDR3 bases: TGTGCCAGTAGTCCCCAGGGACAGGCAAAAAGGGAGCAGTACTTC.

The V and J genes are TRBV5-4 and TRBJ1-6, with D perhaps matching TRBD1 (5 bases). CDR1 and CDR2 (germline): SGHNT, YYREEE (reference sequence). The CDR3 runs to 14 residues. With 0 bases removed from V and 11 bases from J, the gap between germline ends came to 12 bases. The DNA of the CDR3 is TGTGCCAGCAGCTTGGGGGGGACTGCAACACCCCTCCACTTT. This codes for CASSLGGTATPLHF.

This clone came up many times. The chain links TRBV9 to TRBJ1-2, with unresolved D. The CDR3 is 11 residues long. Trimming took 3 bases from V and 7 from J, leaving 7 bases between them. Germline CDR1 and CDR2: SGDLS and YYNGEE. As DNA, the CDR3 is TGTGCCAGCAGCGCCGATGGTGGCTACACCTTC. This encodes CASSADGGYTF.

This chain uses TRBV29-1 with TRBJ1-1; TRBD1 agrees at 9 bases. The length of the CDR3 is 15 residues. The germline V gene has CDR1 SQVTM and CDR2 ANQGSEA. J lost 4 bases, V lost 6 bases, and 12 bases had no gene match. CDR3 coding DNA: TGCAGCGTCAAAACGACCGGGACAGGGACCACTGAAGCTTTCTTT. Amino acids: CSVKTTGTGTTEAFF.

This clone was picked up a small number of times. The CDR3: CASSLGAEETQYF. The CDR3 bases are TGTGCCAGCAGCTTGGGCGCGGAAGAGACCCAGTACTTC. V gene TRBV5-5 combines with J gene TRBJ2-5; D is ambiguous. The CDR3 is 13 amino acids. The V end lost 0 bases, the J end lost 3 bases, and 6 bases lay between the germline ends. The V gene's germline CDR1 is SGHKS and CDR2 YYEKEE (reference sequence).

This clone showed up just a few times. A much larger clonotype is one base distant, so this may be a read error. The V call is TRBV27, the J call TRBJ2-6, with D possibly TRBD1 on 6 matching bases. Germline V gene data show CDR1 as MNHEY and CDR2 as SMNVEV (reference sequence). This CDR3 region has 18 residues. CDR3 protein: CARSWAYQGYSGANVLTF. The CDR3 DNA sequence: TGTGCCCGCAGTTGGGCTTATCAGGGGTACTCTGGGGCCAACGTCCTGACTTTC. The full variable domain, rest sourced from reference TRBV27 and TRBJ2-6, is EAQVTQNPRYLITVTGKKLTVTCSQNMNHEYMSWYRQDPGLGLRQIYYSMNVEVTDKGDVPEGYKVSRKEKRNFPLILESPSPNQTSLYFCARSWAYQGYSGANVLTFGAGSRLTVL.

V usage is TRBV6-5 and J usage is TRBJ2-4, with D maybe TRBD2 (5 bases). The CDR3 covers 16 residues. Germline V gene lookup returns CDR1 MNHEY and CDR2 SVGAGI. Trimming left V 0 bases short and J 7 bases short, with 16 bases between. CDR3 bases: TGTGCCAGCAGTTACTCGCCCGGACTCACGGGGAACATTCAGTACTTC. Protein product: CASSYSPGLTGNIQYF.

This chain uses TRBV5-4 with TRBJ1-2, with D possibly TRBD1 on 5 matching bases. Germline CDR1 is SGHNT and CDR2 is YYREEE (reference sequence). This CDR3 comprises 15 residues. Trimming pared 4 bases from V and 4 bases from J, leaving 17 bases between. The CDR3 protein is CASSTPRQGGYGYTF. The CDR3 DNA reads as TGTGCCAGCAGCACCCCCCGGCAGGGAGGCTATGGCTACACCTTC.

This clone has a handful of counts. The gene calls are TRBV18 and TRBJ1-2, with D hard to call. CDR1 KGHSH and CDR2 LQKENI come from the germline V gene. Between the trimmed V and J ends, which lost 3 bases and 5 bases, there was a span of 10 bases. The length of the CDR3 is 13 residues. Written as DNA, the CDR3 is TGTGCCAGCTCACCGTCGACCTCTTATGGCTACACCTTC. Its protein product is CASSPSTSYGYTF.

This sequence joins TRBV25-1 and TRBJ2-5, with D perhaps matching TRBD1 (5 bases). The CDR3 loop spans 16 amino acids. V was cut by 5 bases and J by 1 base, with 17 bases left in between. Germline V lookup: CDR1 MGHDK, CDR2 SYGVNS. The CDR3 nucleotides are TGTGCCAGCAGTCAAGACCCCCGGACAAGCCAAGAGACCCAGTACTTC. This sequence encodes CASSQDPRTSQETQYF.

This clone was observed a handful of times. V usage is TRBV19 and J usage is TRBJ2-6, with a tentative D call TRBD1 (6 bases). The CDR3 extends over 19 amino acids. V was cut by 8 bases and J by 1 base, with 24 bases left in between. Looked up from germline, CDR1 is LNHDA and CDR2 is SQIVND (reference sequence). CDR3 region: CASGPFNQGYPSGANVLTF. CDR3 coding DNA: TGTGCCAGTGGCCCCTTCAATCAGGGGTATCCGTCTGGGGCCAACGTCCTGACTTTC.

This chain uses TRBV19 with TRBJ2-6; D remains unclear. Between the trimmed V and J ends, which lost 5 bases and 0 bases, there was a span of 11 bases. The CDR3 length is 16 residues. CDR1 is LNHDA and CDR2 is SQIVND in the germline V gene (reference sequence). DNA for the CDR3: TGTGCCAGTAGTCCCGGCGCACACTCTGGGGCCAACGTCCTGACTTTC. Translated: CASSPGAHSGANVLTF.

A few counts support this clone. This chain links TRBV5-1 with TRBJ2-7, with D maybe TRBD2 (5 bases). Germline-derived CDR1 and CDR2 are SGHRS and YFSETQ. Deletions cut 0 bases from V and 6 bases from J, with 10 bases between. This CDR3 has 13 amino acids. The CDR3 sequence: CASSLAPEAEQYV. The CDR3 bases are TGCGCCAGCAGCTTGGCCCCGGAGGCCGAGCAGTACGTC.